The source of this T cell receptor beta chain is a study of CD8+ T cells in alopecia areata. Reverse transcribed after extraction, RNA yielded cDNA as the sequencing template. The method was immunoSEQ multiplex PCR; TCRdb's version includes in-frame clones alone and lacks a portion of them. The table has 3,500 to 5,000 clones, around 68% seen once. The CDR3 is 13 residues long. Germline CDR1 MNHEY, CDR2 SVGAGI. This clone appeared a single time. Antigen unknown. Study conclusions and caveats: Relative to mice, TCR sharing across patients was less clear, a difference possibly HLA-related. Normal skin's resident alphabeta T cells are sequenced alongside lesional scalp T cells. Across lesional scalp, and particularly alopecia totalis/universalis, clonality surpassed that of normal scalp.

This chain connects TRBV6-5 to TRBJ2-2; D is unresolved. The sample was skin. The receptor was isolated from a human donor in good health. CDR3 in amino acids: CVTEELNTGELFF. In DNA, the CDR3 is TGTGTCACCGAGGAGTTGAACACCGGGGAGCTGTTTTTT.